The T cell receptor beta chain described here comes from a study of cytomegalovirus exposure and HLA in healthy donors. For the study at large: Around 83% of 350 to 400 genotyped donors fell in the Caucasian-associated ancestry cluster. Study observations and caveats: HLA restriction was apparent for most CMV-associated TCR beta chains in a later analysis. Clonal expansion was found to be greater in HLA-associated TCR beta chains than in equally common others in a later analysis.

Germline CDR1 SGHDN, CDR2 FVKESK. The CDR3 consists of 15 residues. Trimming removed 3 bases from V and 3 bases from J; junction bases left unmatched: 6. PCR employed 60 Vbeta and 13 Jbeta primers. Clones were sequenced by immunoSEQ multiplex PCR, and TCRdb holds only the in-frame ones, with some missing. The sample records more than 50,000 clones, about 77% being singletons. On this clone itself: Its antigen is currently unknown.

Sample: PBMCs. This chain uses TRBV14 with TRBJ2-5, with 8 bases aligning to TRBD1. The source of this sequence is a female donor in good health and CMV-seronegative. The CDR3 is CASSQTPDREETQYF. The CDR3 coding sequence is TGTGCCAGCAGCCAGACCCCGGACAGGGAAGAGACCCAGTACTTC.